This note documents a single T cell receptor (beta chain) sequence. Its antigen remains unknown. Replicate PCRs run on sorted subsets employed 200 ng DNA, about 27,000 T cell genomes. The table came from immunoSEQ multiplex PCR; TCRdb's copy has only in-frame clones and leaves some out. The sample consists of about 2.4 million clones, roughly 93% of them appearing once. The data were obtained in a study of shared clonotypes between healthy human individuals. Overall study findings and caveats: Estimated clonotype richness was generally higher in naive than memory subsets. Generation probabilities of non-shared clonotypes were lower (relative to those shared by all four donors).

Germline assignment: CDR1 SGHTA and CDR2 FQGNSA. V was pared by 5 bases and J by 7 bases, with 14 bases between. The CDR3 loop spans 13 amino acids. J is TRBJ1-2 and V is TRBV7-2; D is unresolved. This sequence was found in a man younger than 30 in good health. Some clones in this sample may be carry-over from other donors' samples. Input material: naive CD4+ T cells from PBMCs. Subset in this sample: CD45RA+ positively selected. CDR3 sequence reads: CASSRASGFGYTF. The CDR3 DNA sequence: TGTGCCAGCAGCCGGGCCTCGGGTTTTGGCTACACCTTC.